Listed here are 32 T cell receptor beta chains from one sample, sequenced in a study of shared clonotypes between healthy human individuals. The naive CD8 fraction comprised CD45RO-negative cells positively selected for CCR7 and excluded terminally differentiated effector memory CD45RA+ cells. Here immunoSEQ multiplex PCR was the method, and the copy in TCRdb shows in-frame clones only, minus some. Counted here are millions of clones, just over 90% occurring once; the ten biggest clones make up over 1.5%. The sequenced sample was naive CD8+ T cells from PBMCs. The source of these receptors is a young man in good health. Some clones in this sample may be carry-over from other donors' samples.

CDR3 protein: CASSSGHPEQYF. The CDR3 DNA sequence: TGTGCCAGCAGCTCCGGACACCCCGAGCAGTACTTC. V is TRBV7-9 and J is TRBJ2-7, with D perhaps TRBD1 (5 bases). With 4 bases removed from V and 6 bases from J, the gap between germline ends came to 10 bases. The CDR3 length is 12 residues. Germline V gene lookup returns CDR1 SEHNR and CDR2 FQNEAQ (reference sequence).

This clone turned up a few times. This chain connects TRBV19 to TRBJ2-7; no firm D call. Trimming cost V 5 bases and J 5 bases, with 13 bases left between them. This CDR3 has 13 residues. Germline assignment: CDR1 LNHDA and CDR2 SQIVND (reference sequence). The CDR3 spells CASSSYSGDEQYF. The CDR3 bases are TGTGCCAGTAGTTCCTATTCTGGGGACGAGCAGTACTTC.

The CDR3 DNA sequence: TGTGCTAGTGGTTTTAGTGTACTAGCGGGCCTGGATAGCTCCTACAATGAGCAGTTCTTC. Translation gives CASGFSVLAGLDSSYNEQFF. The chain has TRBV12-5 and TRBJ2-1; 9 bases are a match to TRBD2. V dropped 3 bases and J dropped 0; count of bases not matched to a gene: 15. This CDR3 contains 20 residues. Germline V gives CDR1 LGHNT, CDR2 FRNRAP.

DNA of the CDR3: TGTGCCAGCAGTTTAACTAGCGGGAGGTTAGGGGAACCTACAGATACGCAGTATTTT. Its protein product is CASSLTSGRLGEPTDTQYF. The V call is TRBV27, the J call TRBJ2-3; TRBD2 matches at 12 bases. V dropped 2 bases and J dropped 3; count of bases not matched to a gene: 12. This CDR3 spans 19 amino acids. The germline gives CDR1 MNHEY, CDR2 SMNVEV (reference sequence).

This clone appeared a few times. Other DNA sequences of this sample code for an identical CDR3. The rearrangement links TRBV7-3 to TRBJ1-1; TRBD1 matches 8 bases. Losses at the gene ends were 5 bases for V and 5 bases for J; bases not matched to a gene: 4. Germline lookup yields CDR1 SGHTA and CDR2 FQGTGA. This CDR3 comprises 13 residues. CDR3 protein: CASSPGGWTEAFF. The CDR3 bases are TGTGCCAGCAGCCCAGGGGGCTGGACTGAAGCTTTCTTT. Full variable domain (outside the CDR3, taken from reference TRBV7-3 and TRBJ1-1): GAGVSQTPSNKVTEKGKYVELRCDPISGHTALYWYRQSLGQGPEFLIYFQGTGAADDSGLPNDRFFAVRPEGSVSTLKIQRTERGDSAVYLCASSPGGWTEAFFGQGTRLTVV.

The chain carries TRBV7-8 and TRBJ2-1; 8 bases match TRBD2. The CDR3 has 16 amino acids. Germline V gene lookup returns CDR1 SGHVS and CDR2 FQNEAQ. J lost 7 bases, V lost 6 bases, and 14 bases had no gene match. DNA for the CDR3: TGTGCCAGCAGACCTCCTCCAGCGGGAGTATTAAATGAGCAGTTCTTC. Protein sequence: CASRPPPAGVLNEQFF.

This chain uses TRBV7-9 with TRBJ2-7; 7 nucleotides line up with TRBD2. The CDR3 is 18 residues long. Germline CDR1 reads SEHNR; CDR2 reads FQNEAQ (reference sequence). V lost 4 bases to trimming and J lost 5 bases; unmatched junction nucleotides: 20. CDR3 in amino acids: CASSSASGGRAKNNEQYF. The CDR3 nucleotides are TGTGCCAGCAGCTCCGCTTCCGGCGGGAGAGCAAAGAACAACGAGCAGTACTTC.

The chain carries TRBV28 and TRBJ1-2; the D gene is possibly TRBD1 (5 bases). Germline V gene lookup returns CDR1 MDHEN and CDR2 SYDVKM. V gave up 1 base and J gave up 2 bases, with 8 bases separating them. The CDR3 is 14 residues long. DNA of the CDR3: TGTGCCAGCAGTTTATTACCAGGGAACTATGGCTACACCTTC. This translates into CASSLLPGNYGYTF.

This chain joins TRBV28 and TRBJ2-2, with a possible D match to TRBD2 (6 bases). The CDR3 totals 14 residues. V lost 4 bases to trimming and J lost 6 bases, with 12 bases between them. The germline gives CDR1 MDHEN, CDR2 SYDVKM. CDR3 protein: CASSWRSGSGELFF. The CDR3 nucleotides read TGTGCCAGCAGTTGGCGGAGCGGGTCCGGGGAGCTGTTTTTT.

The gene calls are TRBV27 and TRBJ1-5; 8 bases match TRBD1. Germline V gene sequence: CDR1 MNHEY, CDR2 SMNVEV (reference sequence). With 8 bases clipped from V and 4 bases from J, the junction kept 7 bases outside the gene matches. The CDR3 runs to 14 residues. The CDR3, as DNA: TGTGCCAGCGGGGACAGGCAGACTAATCAGCCCCAGCATTTT. Translation gives CASGDRQTNQPQHF.

V and J are TRBV27 and TRBJ1-1, with a tentative D call TRBD1 (5 bases). V was trimmed by 5 bases and J by 4 bases, leaving 17 bases between them. The germline V gene encodes CDR1 MNHEY and CDR2 SMNVEV (reference sequence). The CDR3 has 15 amino acids. DNA of the CDR3: TGTGCCAGCAGTCCTATTCAGGGTTGGATCACTGAAGCTTTCTTT. Translating gives CASSPIQGWITEAFF.

V and J are TRBV4-3 and TRBJ2-7; TRBD2 matches at 8 bases. Unmatched junction bases numbered 20, after V lost 3 bases and J lost 7 bases. CDR3 length equals 18 residues. Germline assignment: CDR1 LGHNA and CDR2 YSLEER. This CDR3 reads CASSQGPTTGLASEEQYF. In DNA, the CDR3 is TGCGCCAGCAGCCAGGGTCCTACCACAGGACTAGCATCGGAAGAGCAGTACTTC.

The chain couples TRBV28 to TRBJ2-7; D gene unclear. Trimming removed 11 bases at V and 2 bases at J, with 19 bases between. Germline CDR1 reads MDHEN; CDR2 reads SYDVKM. The CDR3 runs to 14 residues. The CDR3 DNA is TGTGCCGGACGAAGAAGTGGTGACACCTACGAGCAGTACTTC. Translated: CAGRRSGDTYEQYF.

Only one count was recorded for this clone. In nucleotides, the CDR3 is TGTGCCAGCAGCCCCCCTCCGGGACAGGGCCCCTACGAGCAGTACTTC. Protein: CASSPPPGQGPYEQYF. The J gene is TRBJ2-7, the V gene TRBV13; TRBD1 matches at 9 bases. The germline V gene has CDR1 PRHDT and CDR2 FYEKMQ (reference sequence). This CDR3 has 16 amino acids. V trimming: 5 bases; J trimming: 2 bases; junction bases outside the gene matches: 10.

The chain has TRBV7-8 and TRBJ2-1; D is unclear. The CDR3 sequence is 16 residues long. V was pared by 5 bases and J by 0 bases, with 14 bases between. Germline assignment: CDR1 SGHVS and CDR2 FQNEAQ. CDR3 in amino acids: CASSPHIPSSYNEQFF. The CDR3 DNA reads TGTGCCAGCAGCCCGCATATCCCTAGCTCCTACAATGAGCAGTTCTTC.

This chain connects TRBV28 to TRBJ2-3, with D uncertain. V was clipped by 4 bases and J by 1 base, with 12 bases between them. The V gene's germline CDR1 is MDHEN and CDR2 SYDVKM. The CDR3 is 15 amino acids. The CDR3 sequence is CASSWAGVGTDTQYF. Written as DNA, the CDR3 is TGTGCCAGCAGTTGGGCTGGGGTCGGCACAGATACGCAGTATTTT.

This chain's CDR3 is CASSEAGTGGHQPQHF. The CDR3 nucleotides are TGTGCCAGCAGTGAAGCCGGGACAGGGGGCCATCAGCCCCAGCATTTT. V gene TRBV2 combines with J gene TRBJ1-5, with 12 bases identical to TRBD1. Trimming removed 0 bases from V and 5 bases from J; junction bases left unmatched: 2. CDR3 length: 16 residues. Germline V gene data show CDR1 as SNHLY and CDR2 as FYNNEI.

The chain uses TRBV5-1 and TRBJ2-1, with 9 positions matching TRBD2. J was trimmed by 4 bases and V by 3 bases; bases with no gene match: 5. The CDR3 spans 15 residues. Germline V gives CDR1 SGHRS, CDR2 YFSETQ. The DNA for the CDR3 is TGCGCCAGCAGCTCCGGACTAGCGCCTTACAATGAGCAGTTCTTC. It translates to CASSSGLAPYNEQFF.

The rearrangement links TRBV7-9 to TRBJ2-2; a weak D match, TRBD1 (6 bases). This CDR3 is built from 14 residues. Germline V CDR1 and CDR2: SEHNR, FQNEAQ (reference sequence). V was trimmed by 4 bases and J by 6 bases, leaving 12 bases between them. The CDR3, as DNA: TGTGCCAGCAGCTCCCCAGGGGCGGCCGGGGAGCTGTTTTTT. Protein: CASSSPGAAGELFF.

The chain uses TRBV19 and TRBJ2-5; 12 positions agree with TRBD2. V dropped 5 bases and J dropped 7; count of bases not matched to a gene: 5. CDR1 and CDR2 from the germline V gene are LNHDA and SQIVND (reference sequence). The CDR3 is 14 amino acids. DNA of the CDR3: TGTGCCAGTAGTTCCAGACTAGCGGGAGTGACCCAGTACTTC. This gives the protein CASSSRLAGVTQYF.

The CDR3 spells CASSLLYGSGANVLTF. The CDR3, as DNA: TGTGCCAGCAGTTTATTATATGGATCCGGGGCCAACGTCCTGACTTTC. J is TRBJ2-6 and V is TRBV27; D is undetermined. Trimming shortened V by 1 base and J by 4 bases, and 11 bases separated the two germline ends. Germline V gene data show CDR1 as MNHEY and CDR2 as SMNVEV (reference sequence). This CDR3 is 16 amino acids long. Supplemented by reference TRBV27 and TRBJ2-6, the full variable domain reads EAQVTQNPRYLITVTGKKLTVTCSQNMNHEYMSWYRQDPGLGLRQIYYSMNVEVTDKGDVPEGYKVSRKEKRNFPLILESPSPNQTSLYFCASSLLYGSGANVLTFGAGSRLTVL.

The chain links TRBV7-2 to TRBJ2-7; the D gene is possibly TRBD2 (6 bases). The germline V and J ends were trimmed by 1 base and 3 bases, with 13 bases remaining between them. Germline V lookup: CDR1 SGHTA, CDR2 FQGNSA. The CDR3 is 15 residues long. The CDR3 DNA follows: TGTGCCAGCAGCTTAGTAGGAGGGTCGGTCTACGAGCAGTACTTC. Translated, it gives CASSLVGGSVYEQYF.

This chain links TRBV4-2 with TRBJ2-3; TRBD1 matches 9 bases. CDR3 length: 17 residues. With 0 bases clipped from V and 4 bases from J, the junction kept 8 bases outside the gene matches. Germline V CDR1 and CDR2: LGHNA, YNFKEQ. The CDR3 sequence: CASSQEAGTGFPDTQYF. The CDR3 DNA reads as TGTGCCAGCAGCCAAGAGGCCGGGACAGGGTTTCCAGATACGCAGTATTTT.

The chain couples TRBV11-2 to TRBJ2-1, with D possibly being TRBD1 or TRBD2 (6 bases each). Per germline, CDR1 SGHAT and CDR2 FQNNGV. The CDR3 loop spans 12 amino acids. Trimming took off 7 bases at V and 10 bases at J, with 14 bases between the two ends. The CDR3 loop is CASTHRGTEQFF. Written as DNA, the CDR3 is TGTGCCAGCACCCACCGCGGGACAGAGCAGTTCTTC.

This chain links TRBV4-2 with TRBJ1-3, with D perhaps TRBD1 (5 bases). CDR1 is LGHNA and CDR2 is YNFKEQ in the germline V gene. This CDR3 has 16 residues. The ends were cut back, 4 bases at V and 0 bases at J, with 13 bases in the middle. CDR3 amino acids: CASSLELDTSGNTIYF. The CDR3, as DNA: TGTGCCAGCAGCCTTGAACTGGACACCTCTGGAAACACCATATATTTT.

The chain joins TRBV5-1 to TRBJ2-1, with D possibly being TRBD2 (5 bases). CDR3 size: 14 residues. V lost 0 bases, J lost 8 bases, and 12 bases lay in between. Germline CDR1 is SGHRS and CDR2 is YFSETQ. CDR3 amino acids: CASSLVLAWDEQFF. As DNA, the CDR3 is TGCGCCAGCAGCTTGGTTTTAGCGTGGGATGAGCAGTTCTTC.

The chain has TRBV27 and TRBJ2-7, with 8 bases identical to TRBD2. CDR3 length equals 16 residues. CDR1 MNHEY and CDR2 SMNVEV come from the germline V gene (reference sequence). The J segment lost 4 bases and the V segment lost 3 bases, leaving 11 bases of the junction unmatched. The CDR3 here is CASSFRPGLVFYEQYF. The CDR3 nucleotides read TGTGCCAGCAGTTTTCGCCCGGGACTAGTCTTTTACGAGCAGTACTTC.

This clone was seen once. The chain joins TRBV19 to TRBJ1-5; D is uncertain. CDR3 length equals 15 residues. The germline gives CDR1 LNHDA, CDR2 SQIVND (reference sequence). The V and J ends lost 7 bases and 0 bases respectively, with 13 bases between them. The DNA of the CDR3 is TGTGCCAGTAAAGTCGGTATTTATAGCAATCAGCCCCAGCATTTT. Protein sequence: CASKVGIYSNQPQHF.

The chain couples TRBV6-1 to TRBJ2-2, with D perhaps TRBD1 (5 bases). Germline lookup yields CDR1 MNHNS and CDR2 SASEGT. CDR3 length: 16 residues. The V and J ends lost 4 bases and 4 bases respectively, with 16 bases between them. The CDR3 DNA sequence: TGTGCCAGCAGTGCCCGGCGTAGGACACTCACCGGGGAGCTGTTTTTT. Translated: CASSARRRTLTGELFF.

V gene TRBV9 combines with J gene TRBJ2-7; D is undetermined. V was shortened by 0 bases and J by 0 bases, with 10 bases between the two germline ends. Germline V gene lookup returns CDR1 SGDLS and CDR2 YYNGEE. The CDR3 has 15 residues. The CDR3 DNA reads TGTGCCAGCAGCGTAGGGGAAGGGAACTCCTACGAGCAGTACTTC. It is translated as CASSVGEGNSYEQYF. The whole variable domain, filled in from reference TRBV9 and TRBJ2-7, reads DSGVTQTPKHLITATGQRVTLRCSPRSGDLSVYWYQQSLDQGLQFLIQYYNGEERAKGNILERFSAQQFPDLHSELNLSSLELGDSALYFCASSVGEGNSYEQYFGPGTRLTVT.

V is TRBV4-1 and J is TRBJ2-7; TRBD2 matches 13 bases. CDR3 length: 18 amino acids. V dropped 0 bases and J dropped 0; count of bases not matched to a gene: 5. The V gene's germline CDR1 is MGHRA and CDR2 YSYEKL. CDR3 residues: CASSQEGLAGPVSYEQYF. DNA of the CDR3: TGCGCCAGCAGCCAAGAGGGACTAGCGGGACCCGTCTCCTACGAGCAGTACTTC.

V and J are TRBV11-2 and TRBJ2-7; D gene ambiguous. This CDR3 region has 15 residues. V lost 5 bases, J lost 2 bases, and 16 bases lay in between. Per the germline V gene, CDR1 is SGHAT and CDR2 is FQNNGV. The DNA for the CDR3 is TGTGCCAGCAGCAACAGACGGGCGTCAACCTACGAGCAGTACTTC. Translated: CASSNRRASTYEQYF.